This T cell receptor (beta chain) derives from a study of control samples from healthy donors and cancer patients. This CDR3 comprises 15 residues. With 2 bases removed from V and 7 bases from J, the gap between germline ends came to 15 bases. Looked up from germline, CDR1 is SNHLY and CDR2 is FYNNEI. The sample holds a few counts of this clone. Clones were sequenced by immunoSEQ multiplex PCR, and TCRdb holds only the in-frame ones, with some missing. The table has some 120,000 clones, 88% seen once; the top ten hold about 2.1%. J is TRBJ1-5 and V is TRBV2; no clear D gene. This clonotype was sampled from a woman in her seventies in good health. The sample taken for sequencing was blood. CDR3 DNA sequence: TGTGCCAGCAGTGAAACTACGGGCGGTTACCAGCCCCAGCATTTT. Translated, it gives CASSETTGGYQPQHF. Full variable domain (rest looked up from reference TRBV2 and TRBJ1-5): EPEVTQTPSHQVTQMGQEVILRCVPISNHLYFYWYRQILGQKVEFLVSFYNNEISEKSEIFDDQFSVERPDGSNFTLKIRSTKLEDSAMYFCASSETTGGYQPQHFGDGTRLSIL.